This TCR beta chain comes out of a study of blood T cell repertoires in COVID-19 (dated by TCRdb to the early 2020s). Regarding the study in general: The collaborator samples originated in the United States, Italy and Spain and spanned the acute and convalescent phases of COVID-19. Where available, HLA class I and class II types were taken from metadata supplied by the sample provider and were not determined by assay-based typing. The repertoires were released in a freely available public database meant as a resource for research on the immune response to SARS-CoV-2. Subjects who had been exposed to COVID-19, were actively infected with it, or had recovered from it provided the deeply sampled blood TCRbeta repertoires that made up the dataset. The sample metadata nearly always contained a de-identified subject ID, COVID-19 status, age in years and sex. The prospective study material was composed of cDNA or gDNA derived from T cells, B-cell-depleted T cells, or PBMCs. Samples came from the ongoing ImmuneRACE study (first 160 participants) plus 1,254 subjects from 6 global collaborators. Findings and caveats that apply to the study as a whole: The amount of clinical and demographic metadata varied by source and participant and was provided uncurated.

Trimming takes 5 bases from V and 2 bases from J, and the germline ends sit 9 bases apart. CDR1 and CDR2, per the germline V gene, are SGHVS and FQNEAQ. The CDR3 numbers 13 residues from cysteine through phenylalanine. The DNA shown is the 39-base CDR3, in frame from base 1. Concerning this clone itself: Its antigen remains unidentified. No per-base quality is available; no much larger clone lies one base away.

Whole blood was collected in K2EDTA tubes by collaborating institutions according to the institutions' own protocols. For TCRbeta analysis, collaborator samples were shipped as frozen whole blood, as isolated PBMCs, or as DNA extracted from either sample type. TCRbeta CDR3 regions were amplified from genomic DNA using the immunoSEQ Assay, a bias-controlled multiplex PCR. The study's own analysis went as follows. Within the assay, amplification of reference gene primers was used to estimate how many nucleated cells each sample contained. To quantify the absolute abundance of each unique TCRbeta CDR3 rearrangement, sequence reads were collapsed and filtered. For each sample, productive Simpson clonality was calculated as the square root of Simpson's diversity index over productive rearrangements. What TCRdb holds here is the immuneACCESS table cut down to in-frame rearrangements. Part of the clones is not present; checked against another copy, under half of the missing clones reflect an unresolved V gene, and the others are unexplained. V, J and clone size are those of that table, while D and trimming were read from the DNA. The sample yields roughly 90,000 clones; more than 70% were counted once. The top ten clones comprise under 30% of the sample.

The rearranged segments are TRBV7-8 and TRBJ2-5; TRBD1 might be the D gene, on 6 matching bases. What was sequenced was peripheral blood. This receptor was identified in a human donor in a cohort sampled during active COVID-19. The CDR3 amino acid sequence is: CASSGGRQETQYF. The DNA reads TGTGCCAGCAGCGGGGGCAGACAAGAGACCCAGTACTTC.